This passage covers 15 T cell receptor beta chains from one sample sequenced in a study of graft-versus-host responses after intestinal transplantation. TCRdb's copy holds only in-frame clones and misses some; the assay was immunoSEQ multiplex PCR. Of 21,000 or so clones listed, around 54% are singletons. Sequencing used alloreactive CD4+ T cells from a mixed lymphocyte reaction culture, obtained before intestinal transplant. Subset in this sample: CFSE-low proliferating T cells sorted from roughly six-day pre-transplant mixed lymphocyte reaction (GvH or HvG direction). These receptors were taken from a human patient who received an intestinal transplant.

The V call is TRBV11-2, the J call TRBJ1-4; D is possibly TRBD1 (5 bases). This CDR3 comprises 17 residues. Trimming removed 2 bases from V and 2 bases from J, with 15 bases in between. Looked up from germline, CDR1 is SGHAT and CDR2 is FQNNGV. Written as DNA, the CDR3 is TGTGCCAGCAGCTTAAGGTCGCAGGGAATCACTAATGAAAAACTGTTTTTT. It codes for CASSLRSQGITNEKLFF. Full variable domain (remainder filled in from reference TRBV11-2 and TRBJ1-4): EAGVAQSPRYKIIEKRQSVAFWCNPISGHATLYWYQQILGQGPKLLIQFQNNGVVDDSQLPKDRFSAERLKGVDSTLKIQPAKLEDSAVYLCASSLRSQGITNEKLFFGSGTQLSVL.

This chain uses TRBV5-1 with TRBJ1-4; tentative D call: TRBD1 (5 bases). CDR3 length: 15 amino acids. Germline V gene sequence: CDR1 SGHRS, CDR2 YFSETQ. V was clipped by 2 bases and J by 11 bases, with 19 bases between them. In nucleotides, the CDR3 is TGCGCCAGCAGCTTAGCCGGGACTGCCTCGGGCAAACTGTTTTTT. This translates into CASSLAGTASGKLFF.

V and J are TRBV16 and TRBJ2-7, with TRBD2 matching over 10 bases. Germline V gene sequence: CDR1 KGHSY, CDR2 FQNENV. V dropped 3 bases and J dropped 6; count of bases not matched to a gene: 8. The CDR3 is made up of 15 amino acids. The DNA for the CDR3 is TGTGCCAGCAGCCAGGGACTAGCGTCGTTCGGCGAGCAGTACTTC. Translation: CASSQGLASFGEQYF.

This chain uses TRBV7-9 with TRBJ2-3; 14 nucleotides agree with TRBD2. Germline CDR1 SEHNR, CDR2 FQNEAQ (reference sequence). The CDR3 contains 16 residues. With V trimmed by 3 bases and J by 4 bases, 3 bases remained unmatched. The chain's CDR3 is CASSFWTSGRSDTQYF. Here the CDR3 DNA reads TGTGCCAGCAGCTTCTGGACTAGCGGGAGGTCAGATACGCAGTATTTT.

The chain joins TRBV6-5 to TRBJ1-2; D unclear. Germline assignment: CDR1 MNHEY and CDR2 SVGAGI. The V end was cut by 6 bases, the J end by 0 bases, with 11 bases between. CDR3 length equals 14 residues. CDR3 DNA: TGTGCCAGCAGAAGAGACGGGTCTAACTATGGCTACACCTTC. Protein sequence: CASRRDGSNYGYTF.

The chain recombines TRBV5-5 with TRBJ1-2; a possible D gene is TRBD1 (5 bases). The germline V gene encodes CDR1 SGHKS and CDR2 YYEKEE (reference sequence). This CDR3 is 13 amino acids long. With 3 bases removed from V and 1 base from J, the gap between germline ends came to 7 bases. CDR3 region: CASSSQVNYGYTF. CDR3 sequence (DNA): TGTGCCAGCAGCTCACAGGTTAACTATGGCTACACCTTC. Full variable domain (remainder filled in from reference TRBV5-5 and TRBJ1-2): DAGVTQSPTHLIKTRGQQVTLRCSPISGHKSVSWYQQVLGQGPQFIFQYYEKEERGRGNFPDRFSARQFPNYSSELNVNALLLGDSALYLCASSSQVNYGYTFGSGTRLTVV.

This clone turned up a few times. The DNA of the CDR3 is TGTGCCAGCAGCCGGACCCGACAGGCTTTATATGGCTACACCTTC. Translating it yields CASSRTRQALYGYTF. The rearrangement joins TRBV9 to TRBJ1-2; the D gene is possibly TRBD1 (6 bases). CDR3 length: 15 residues. Germline CDR1 SGDLS, CDR2 YYNGEE. The V end lost 4 bases, the J end lost 5 bases, and 18 bases lay between the germline ends.

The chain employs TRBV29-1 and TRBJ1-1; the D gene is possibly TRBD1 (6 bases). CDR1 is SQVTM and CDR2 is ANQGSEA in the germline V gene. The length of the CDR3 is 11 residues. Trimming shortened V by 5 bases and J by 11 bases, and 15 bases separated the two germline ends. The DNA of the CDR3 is TGCAGCGTTATGGGGGCGTCCCAGGCTTTCTTT. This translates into CSVMGASQAFF.

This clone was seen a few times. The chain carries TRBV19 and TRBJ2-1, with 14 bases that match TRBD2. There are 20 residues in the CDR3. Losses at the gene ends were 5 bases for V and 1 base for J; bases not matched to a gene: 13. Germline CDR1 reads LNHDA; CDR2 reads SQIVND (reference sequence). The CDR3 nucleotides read TGTGCCAGTAGTCAACCTTCCGGGACTAGCGGGAGTTTATCCTACAATGAGCAGTTCTTC. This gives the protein CASSQPSGTSGSLSYNEQFF.

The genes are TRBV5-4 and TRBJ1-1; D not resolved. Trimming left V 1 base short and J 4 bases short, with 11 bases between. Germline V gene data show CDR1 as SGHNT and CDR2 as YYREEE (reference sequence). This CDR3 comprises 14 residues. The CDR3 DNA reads TGTGCCAGCAGCTTGTGGAGAGGCGGCACTGAAGCTTTCTTT. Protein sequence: CASSLWRGGTEAFF. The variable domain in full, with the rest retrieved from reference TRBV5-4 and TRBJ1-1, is ETGVTQSPTHLIKTRGQQVTLRCSSQSGHNTVSWYQQALGQGPQFIFQYYREEENGRGNFPPRFSGLQFPNYSSELNVNALELDDSALYLCASSLWRGGTEAFFGQGTRLTVV.

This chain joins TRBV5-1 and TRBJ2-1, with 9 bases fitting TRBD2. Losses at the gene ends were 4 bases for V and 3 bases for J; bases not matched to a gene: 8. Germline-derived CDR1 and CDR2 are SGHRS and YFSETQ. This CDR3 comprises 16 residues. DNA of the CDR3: TGCGCCAGCAGCCCCCCCGGACTAGCGATCTACAATGAGCAGTTCTTC. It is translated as CASSPPGLAIYNEQFF.

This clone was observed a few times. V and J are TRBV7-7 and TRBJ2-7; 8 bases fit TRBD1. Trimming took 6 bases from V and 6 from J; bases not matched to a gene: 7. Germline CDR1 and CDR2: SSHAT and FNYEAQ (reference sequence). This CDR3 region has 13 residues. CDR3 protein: CASSSQGAGEQYF. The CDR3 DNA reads TGTGCCAGCAGTAGCCAGGGGGCAGGCGAGCAGTACTTC.

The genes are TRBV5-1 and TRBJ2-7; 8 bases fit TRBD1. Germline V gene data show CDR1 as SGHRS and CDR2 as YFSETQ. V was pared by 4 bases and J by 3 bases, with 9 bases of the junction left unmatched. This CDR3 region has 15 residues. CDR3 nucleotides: TGCGCCAGCAGCGTAACGTACGGACAGGGCTACGAGCAGTACTTC. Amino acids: CASSVTYGQGYEQYF. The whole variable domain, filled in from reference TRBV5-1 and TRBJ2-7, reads KAGVTQTPRYLIKTRGQQVTLSCSPISGHRSVSWYQQTPGQGLQFLFEYFSETQRNKGNFPGRFSGRQFSNSRSEMNVSTLELGDSALYLCASSVTYGQGYEQYFGPGTRLTVT.

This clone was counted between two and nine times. The CDR3 reads CAWSVGLAGGGQETQYF. CDR3 coding DNA: TGTGCCTGGAGTGTAGGACTAGCGGGGGGAGGGCAAGAGACCCAGTACTTC. The J gene is TRBJ2-5, the V gene TRBV30; TRBD2 matches 14 bases. J was trimmed by 2 bases and V by 0 bases; bases with no gene match: 5. Germline V gives CDR1 GTSNPN, CDR2 SVGIG (reference sequence). The CDR3 length is 17 residues.

The DNA for the CDR3 is TGCAGCGGAGGACAGGGCTACGAGCAGTACTTC. This translates into CSGGQGYEQYF. This sequence joins TRBV29-1 and TRBJ2-7, with 8 bases aligning to TRBD1. This CDR3 is 11 amino acids long. The V gene's germline CDR1 is SQVTM and CDR2 ANQGSEA. The V gene end was trimmed by 7 bases and the J gene end by 3 bases; junction bases not matched to a gene: 2.